This is a list of T cell receptor beta chains from one sample in a study of shared clonotypes between healthy human individuals. Sequencing was performed with immunoSEQ multiplex PCR; in TCRdb, only in-frame clones are kept and a portion is missing. The sample shows about 2.1 million clones, just over 90% of them seen only once. Sequenced input: naive CD8+ T cells from PBMCs. These receptors were taken from a man younger than 35 in good health. Some clones in this sample may be carry-over from other donors' samples. Each CDR3 is given without its conserved first and last residue. The order of the fields is J gene, V gene, CDR3 protein.

>TRBJ1-2|TRBV29-1
SALGGSYGYT
>TRBJ1-1|TRBV28
ASSFILAGQNTEAF
>TRBJ2-7|TRBV29-1
SVVFGESSYEQY
>TRBJ2-5|TRBV28
AGSRDSSYQETQY
>TRBJ2-1|TRBV2
ASGDLGSYNEQF
>TRBJ2-1|TRBV9
ASSHRTSGSYNEQF
>-|TRBV2
ASSPLAEPSYEQY
>TRBJ2-1|TRBV9
ASSPFRADEQF
>TRBJ2-1|TRBV7-9
ASSRLQDNEQF
>TRBJ2-5|TRBV9
ASSVKTGALQETQY
>TRBJ2-1|TRBV5-1
ASSLAGFFGGNEQF